Shown below are 6 T cell receptor beta chains from a single sample sequenced in a study of T cell repertoires in cytomegalovirus infection. Which antigens these TCRs recognize remains unknown. TCRdb passed the reads through MiXCR, listing each CDR3 protein once. The data contain 900,000 to 950,000 distinct CDR3 sequences, roughly 31% of them singletons. Source: cultured CD8+ T cells from PBMCs, taken from culture after CMV antigen stimulation. Source of these receptors: a human donor in good health (CMV status not recorded). Some clones in this sample may be carry-over from other donors' samples.

This rearrangement joins TRBV19 to TRBJ1-6; unclear D gene. Looked up from germline, CDR1 is LNHDA and CDR2 is SQIVND (reference sequence). CDR3 length: 14 residues. V lost 4 bases, J lost 6 bases, and 10 bases lay in between. CDR3 nucleotides: TGTGCCAGTAGTAGTCCCAGCCTTAATTCACCCCTCCACTTT. This encodes CASSSPSLNSPLHF.

This clonotype was picked up a small number of times. One junction end disagrees with the germline gene, perhaps due to a read error. The gene calls are TRBV4-1 and TRBJ2-1; 13 positions match TRBD2. Germline values: CDR1 MGHRA, CDR2 YSYEKL. This CDR3 is 17 amino acids long. The CDR3 here is CASSQVELAGGLDEQFF. The CDR3 bases are TGTGCCAGCAGCCAAGTGGAACTAGCGGGGGGGCTCGATGAGCAGTTCTTC.

This clonotype was recorded a few times. The chain has TRBV6-2 or TRBV6-3 and TRBJ2-2; D might be TRBD1 (5 bases). V lost 2 bases, J lost 2 bases, and 12 bases lay in between. CDR3 length equals 16 residues. Germline lookup yields CDR1 MNHEY and CDR2 SVGEGT. The CDR3 nucleotides are TGTGCCAGCAGTTACCTTGGACAAACTAACACCGGGGAGCTGTTTTTT. Its protein product is CASSYLGQTNTGELFF.

V is TRBV20-1 and J is TRBJ2-1; 8 positions agree with TRBD2. CDR1 is DFQATT, CDR2 SNEGSKA, per germline (reference sequence). The J segment lost 0 bases and the V segment lost 1 base, leaving 2 bases of the junction unmatched. There are 15 residues in the CDR3. CDR3 in amino acids: CSARAGGSSYNEQFF. In nucleotides, the CDR3 is TGCAGTGCTAGAGCGGGGGGGAGCTCCTACAATGAGCAGTTCTTC.

This clonotype was detected a few times. The chain is built from TRBV15 and TRBJ2-2; weak D call: TRBD1 (5 bases). V was cut by 0 bases and J by 1 base, with 18 bases left in between. Germline V gene sequence: CDR1 LNHNV, CDR2 YYDKDF (reference sequence). The CDR3 runs to 19 residues. In DNA form, the CDR3 reads TGTGCCACCAGCAGAGAGGACATCCTATCAGAGGAGAACACCGGGGAGCTGTTTTTT. The encoded protein is CATSREDILSEENTGELFF.

V usage is TRBV4-1 and J usage is TRBJ1-6, with D hard to call. Trimming pared 2 bases from V and 10 bases from J, leaving 15 bases between. Germline CDR1 reads MGHRA; CDR2 reads YSYEKL. The length of the CDR3 is 15 residues. The CDR3 region has the DNA TGCGCCAGCAGCCAAAACGACTTAGATGAATCACCCCTCCACTTT. Encoded protein: CASSQNDLDESPLHF.